This T cell receptor beta chain is drawn from a study of blood T cell repertoires in COVID-19. Assay: immunoSEQ multiplex PCR; the TCRdb copy retains only in-frame clones and omits some. The table records about 260,000 clones, around 87% of them present only once. V was pared by 7 bases and J by 4 bases, with 8 bases between. This CDR3 is 12 amino acids long. Germline loops: CDR1 MDHEN, CDR2 SYDVKM. Sequencing used peripheral blood. This clonotype was obtained from a woman in her sixties with COVID-19, enrolled during active disease. The chain joins TRBV28 to TRBJ2-1; no firm D call. This chain's CDR3 is CASISHYNEQFF. The CDR3 region has the DNA TGTGCCAGCATTTCCCATTACAATGAGCAGTTCTTC.